This TCR beta chain was recovered during a study of blood T cell repertoires in COVID-19. Study summary: The samples span acute and convalescent COVID-19 from the United States, Italy and Spain. T cells, B-cell-depleted T cells, or PBMCs provided the cDNA or gDNA that served as material.

CDR1 MNHEY and CDR2 SVGAGI come from the germline V gene. Deletions cut 8 bases from V and 3 bases from J, with 13 bases between. The CDR3 runs 13 residues. Per the original methods: Estimates of nucleated cell counts were drawn from the amplification of reference gene primers. Data came from immunoSEQ multiplex PCR; TCRdb stores just in-frame clones and leaves some out. Clone size and V and J calls were adopted from that table, with D and trimming inferred from the DNA. The sample comprises tens of thousands of clones, about nine tenths of which are singletons, and about 15% rests with the top ten. The rearrangement joins TRBV6-5 to TRBJ1-2; D gene unclear. The clonotype comes from a male donor with acute or convalescent COVID-19. Sequenced: peripheral blood. Here the CDR3 DNA reads TGTGCCAGCCAGCCCGGACTGGACTATGGCTACACCTTC. This gives the protein CASQPGLDYGYTF.